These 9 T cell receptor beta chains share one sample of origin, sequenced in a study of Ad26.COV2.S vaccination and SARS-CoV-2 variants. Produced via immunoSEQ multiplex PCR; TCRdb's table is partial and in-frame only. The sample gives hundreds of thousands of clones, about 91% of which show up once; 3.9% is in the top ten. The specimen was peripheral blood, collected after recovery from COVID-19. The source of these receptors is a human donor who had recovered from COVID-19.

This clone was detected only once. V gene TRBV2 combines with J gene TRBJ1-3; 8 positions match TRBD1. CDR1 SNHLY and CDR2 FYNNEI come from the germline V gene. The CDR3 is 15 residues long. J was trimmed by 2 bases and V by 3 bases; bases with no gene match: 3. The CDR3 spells CASSEDRVAGNTIYF. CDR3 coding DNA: TGTGCCAGCAGTGAGGACAGGGTAGCTGGAAACACCATATATTTT.

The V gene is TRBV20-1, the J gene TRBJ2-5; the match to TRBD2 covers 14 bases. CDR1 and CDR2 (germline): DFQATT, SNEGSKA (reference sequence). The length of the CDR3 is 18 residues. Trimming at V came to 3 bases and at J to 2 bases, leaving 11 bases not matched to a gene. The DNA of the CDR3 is TGCAGTGCTAGTCACCGACTAGCGGGGGGGACCTGGCAAGAGACCCAGTACTTC. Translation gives CSASHRLAGGTWQETQYF.

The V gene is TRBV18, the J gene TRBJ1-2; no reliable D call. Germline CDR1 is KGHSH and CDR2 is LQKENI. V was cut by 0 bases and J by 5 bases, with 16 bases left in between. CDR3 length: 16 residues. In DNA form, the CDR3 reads TGTGCCAGCTCACCACCAGGGTCGGGGTTAGGGTATGGCTACACCTTC. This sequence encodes CASSPPGSGLGYGYTF. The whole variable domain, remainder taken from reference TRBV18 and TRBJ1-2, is NAGVMQNPRHLVRRRGQEARLRCSPMKGHSHVYWYRQLPEEGLKFMVYLQKENIIDESGMPKERFSAEFPKEGPSILRIQQVVRGDSAAYFCASSPPGSGLGYGYTFGSGTRLTVV.

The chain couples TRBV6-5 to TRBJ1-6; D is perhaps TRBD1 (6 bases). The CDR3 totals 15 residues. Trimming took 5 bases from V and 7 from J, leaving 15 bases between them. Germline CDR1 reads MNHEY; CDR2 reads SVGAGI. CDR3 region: CASSTGSRRNSPLHF. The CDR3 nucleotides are TGTGCCAGCAGTACAGGGAGTAGAAGGAATTCACCCCTCCACTTT.

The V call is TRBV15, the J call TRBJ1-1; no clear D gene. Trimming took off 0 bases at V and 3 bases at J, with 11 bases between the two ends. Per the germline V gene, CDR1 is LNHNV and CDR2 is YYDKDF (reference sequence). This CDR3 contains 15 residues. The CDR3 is CATSRDSESYTEAFF. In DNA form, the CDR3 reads TGTGCCACCAGCAGAGATTCGGAGAGCTACACTGAAGCTTTCTTT.

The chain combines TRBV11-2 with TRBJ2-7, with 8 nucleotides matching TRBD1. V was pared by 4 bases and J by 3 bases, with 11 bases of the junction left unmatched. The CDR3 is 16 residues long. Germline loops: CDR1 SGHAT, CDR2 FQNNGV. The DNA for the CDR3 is TGTGCCAGCAGCTCCACCGGGACAGGCCAATTCTACGAGCAGTACTTC. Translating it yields CASSSTGTGQFYEQYF. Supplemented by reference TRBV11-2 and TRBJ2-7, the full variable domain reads EAGVAQSPRYKIIEKRQSVAFWCNPISGHATLYWYQQILGQGPKLLIQFQNNGVVDDSQLPKDRFSAERLKGVDSTLKIQPAKLEDSAVYLCASSSTGTGQFYEQYFGPGTRLTVT.

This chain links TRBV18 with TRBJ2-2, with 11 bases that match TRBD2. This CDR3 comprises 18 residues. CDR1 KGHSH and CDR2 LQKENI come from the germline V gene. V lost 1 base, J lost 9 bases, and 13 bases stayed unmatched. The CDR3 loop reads CASSPRNFLAGGERELFF. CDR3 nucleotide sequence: TGTGCCAGCTCACCACGGAACTTTCTAGCGGGGGGCGAGAGGGAGCTGTTTTTT.

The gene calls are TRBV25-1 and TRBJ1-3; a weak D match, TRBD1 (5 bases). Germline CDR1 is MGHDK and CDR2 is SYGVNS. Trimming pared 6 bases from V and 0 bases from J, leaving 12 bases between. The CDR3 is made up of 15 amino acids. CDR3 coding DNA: TGTGCCAGCAGCAAGGGGTGGTCCTCTGGAAACACCATATATTTT. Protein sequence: CASSKGWSSGNTIYF. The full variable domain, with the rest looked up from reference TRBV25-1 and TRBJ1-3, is EADIYQTPRYLVIGTGKKITLECSQTMGHDKMYWYQQDPGMELHLIHYSYGVNSTEKGDLSSESTVSRIRTEHFPLTLESARPSHTSQYLCASSKGWSSGNTIYFGEGSWLTVV.

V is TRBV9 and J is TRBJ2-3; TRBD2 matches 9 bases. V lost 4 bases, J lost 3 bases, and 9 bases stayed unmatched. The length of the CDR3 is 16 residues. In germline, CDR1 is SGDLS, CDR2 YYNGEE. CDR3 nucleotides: TGTGCCAGCAGCCCAAGGGCGGGGGGGCCGACAGATACGCAGTATTTT. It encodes CASSPRAGGPTDTQYF.